This T cell receptor beta chain was recovered during a study of siplizumab effects on memory and regulatory T cells. Overall study results and limits: The naive T cell population seemed more diverse than memory cells and seemed a major contributor to the alloresponse. Siplizumab gave mappable alloreactive CD4+ clones an average Treg-derived fraction of about 70%, against around 27% in controls.

The assay was immunoSEQ multiplex PCR, and TCRdb's table has in-frame clones only and misses some. The sample shows some 53,000 clones, 95% to 97% of them seen only once. Trimming removed 4 bases from V and 2 bases from J, with 5 bases in between. In germline, CDR1 is LNHDA, CDR2 SQIVND (reference sequence). There are 12 residues in the CDR3. This clone has only one observation. The antigen is not known. The genes are TRBV19 and TRBJ2-5, with unresolved D. The TCR sequence derives from a human donor in good health. The source material was naive CD4+ T cells sorted from blood. The CDR3 here is CASSKQQETQYF. DNA of the CDR3: TGTGCCAGTAGTAAACAGCAAGAGACCCAGTACTTC.